Presented here are 20 T cell receptor beta chains from one specimen sequenced in a study of shared clonotypes between healthy human individuals. Profiled with immunoSEQ multiplex PCR; TCRdb holds only in-frame clones, not every one. This table has 650,000 to 800,000 clones, just over 90% appearing once. Cells designated naive CD8 were CD45RO-negative and were positively selected for CCR7, with terminally differentiated effector memory CD45RA+ cells excluded. Input material: naive CD8+ T cells sorted from blood. The receptor set was obtained from a man aged 30-40 years in good health.

V is TRBV7-8 and J is TRBJ2-2; D unresolved. V was pared by 1 base and J by 3 bases, with 15 bases between. Germline V gives CDR1 SGHVS, CDR2 FQNEAQ. There are 17 residues in the CDR3. This CDR3 reads CASSLVGQAKDTGELFF. CDR3 nucleotides: TGTGCCAGCAGCTTAGTGGGCCAGGCCAAAGACACCGGGGAGCTGTTTTTT.

The J gene is TRBJ2-3, the V gene TRBV7-9; 7 nucleotides match TRBD1. The ends lost 5 bases at V and 4 bases at J; junction bases unmatched: 12. Germline CDR1 SEHNR, CDR2 FQNEAQ (reference sequence). CDR3 length: 16 residues. CDR3 protein: CASSTPNRGAADTQYF. The DNA of the CDR3 is TGTGCCAGCAGCACCCCCAACAGGGGAGCAGCAGATACGCAGTATTTT.

This chain connects TRBV7-2 to TRBJ2-1; TRBD2 agrees at 9 bases. The V gene's germline CDR1 is SGHTA and CDR2 FQGNSA. The CDR3 spans 15 residues. The ends lost 5 bases at V and 8 bases at J; junction bases unmatched: 10. The CDR3 protein is CASSRLWGLADEQFF. In DNA form, the CDR3 reads TGTGCCAGCAGCCGACTCTGGGGACTAGCCGATGAGCAGTTCTTC.

The rearrangement uses TRBV7-9 and TRBJ2-1; 12 bases map to TRBD2. There are 15 residues in the CDR3. The germline V gene encodes CDR1 SEHNR and CDR2 FQNEAQ (reference sequence). V lost 3 bases and J lost 7; bases outside the gene matches: 4. The CDR3 coding sequence is TGTGCCAGCAGCTTCTCTAGCGGGAGGGGTAATGAGCAGTTCTTC. It is translated as CASSFSSGRGNEQFF.

The chain recombines TRBV10-1 with TRBJ2-5, with 10 positions matching TRBD2. The germline CDR1 and CDR2 sequences are WNHNN and SYGVQD (reference sequence). This CDR3 has 15 amino acids. The V segment lost 7 bases and the J segment 2 bases; nucleotides outside the gene matches: 7. Here the CDR3 reads CASTITSGTQETQYF. The CDR3 region has the DNA TGCGCCAGCACCATAACTAGCGGGACACAAGAGACCCAGTACTTC.

The rearrangement links TRBV6-5 to TRBJ2-7, with 8 bases fitting TRBD2. Germline CDR1 reads MNHEY; CDR2 reads SVGAGI. J gave up 5 bases and V 1 base, and 7 bases lay outside the gene matches. The CDR3 is made up of 15 amino acids. CDR3 residues: CASSYLAGGKHEQYF. In nucleotides, the CDR3 is TGTGCCAGCAGTTACTTGGCGGGAGGAAAGCACGAGCAGTACTTC.

The chain employs TRBV14 and TRBJ1-2; tentative D call: TRBD1 (6 bases). The CDR3 consists of 13 residues. The V end lost 2 bases, the J end lost 4 bases, and 8 bases lay between the germline ends. Germline V gives CDR1 SGHDN, CDR2 FVKESK. Written as DNA, the CDR3 is TGTGCCAGCAGCCAAACAGGGACCTATGGCTACACCTTC. Translation: CASSQTGTYGYTF. Supplemented by reference TRBV14 and TRBJ1-2, the full variable domain reads EAGVTQFPSHSVIEKGQTVTLRCDPISGHDNLYWYRRVMGKEIKFLLHFVKESKQDESGMPNNRFLAERTGGTYSTLKVQPAELEDSGVYFCASSQTGTYGYTFGSGTRLTVV.

The rearrangement links TRBV5-6 to TRBJ2-5, with unresolved D. The V gene's germline CDR1 is SGHDT and CDR2 YYEEEE. The CDR3 length is 13 residues. The V gene lost 4 bases and the J gene lost 1 base, with 8 bases spanning the gap. Written as DNA, the CDR3 is TGTGCCAGCAGCCCGGCCCTCCAAGAGACCCAGTACTTC. This codes for CASSPALQETQYF.

The chain is built from TRBV28 and TRBJ2-5; 14 bases line up with TRBD2. CDR3 length equals 15 residues. The junction had 9 bases not matched to a gene; V was cut back by 10 bases and J by 5 bases. Germline CDR1 is MDHEN and CDR2 is SYDVKM. DNA of the CDR3: TGTGCCACCTTTGGGACTAGCGGGAGAGGCGAGACCCAGTACTTC. Translated: CATFGTSGRGETQYF.

The chain joins TRBV7-2 to TRBJ2-1; D is undetermined. Trimming pared 1 base from V and 8 bases from J, leaving 6 bases between. Germline CDR1 reads SGHTA; CDR2 reads FQGNSA. The CDR3 is made up of 12 amino acids. The CDR3 loop is CASSLVDDEQFF. CDR3 nucleotide sequence: TGTGCCAGCAGCTTAGTGGACGATGAGCAGTTCTTC.

The CDR3 DNA reads as TGTGCCAGCAGTAGCTGGCAGGGTGGTGAAAAACTGTTTTTT. It encodes CASSSWQGGEKLFF. The chain links TRBV6-5 to TRBJ1-4; perhaps TRBD1 as D (5 bases). V lost 5 bases, J lost 7 bases, and 14 bases lay in between. This CDR3 has 14 amino acids. Germline loops: CDR1 MNHEY, CDR2 SVGAGI.

This chain uses TRBV18 with TRBJ2-1; a weak D match, TRBD1 (6 bases). V shed 2 bases and J shed 0 bases, with 8 bases lying between them. This CDR3 has 15 amino acids. CDR1 and CDR2 (germline): KGHSH, LQKENI. CDR3 protein: CASSPEGDSYNEQFF. As DNA, the CDR3 is TGTGCCAGCTCACCAGAGGGGGACTCCTACAATGAGCAGTTCTTC.

The chain links TRBV5-8 to TRBJ1-1; 7 bases line up with TRBD1. V gave up 3 bases and J gave up 3 bases; unmatched junction bases: 5. This CDR3 comprises 14 residues. Germline CDR1 reads SGHTS; CDR2 reads YDEGEE. The CDR3 protein is CASSWGTGDTEAFF. CDR3 in DNA: TGTGCCAGCAGCTGGGGAACAGGGGACACTGAAGCTTTCTTT.

V gene TRBV28 combines with J gene TRBJ2-1; 10 bases fit TRBD1. Losses at the gene ends were 3 bases for V and 2 bases for J; bases not matched to a gene: 4. Germline V gene lookup returns CDR1 MDHEN and CDR2 SYDVKM. CDR3 length: 16 amino acids. CDR3 loop: CASSFLGTGAYNEQFF. Here the CDR3 DNA reads TGTGCCAGCAGTTTCCTAGGGACAGGGGCCTACAATGAGCAGTTCTTC.

The chain employs TRBV10-3 and TRBJ2-5, with D perhaps matching TRBD2 (5 bases). This CDR3 contains 15 residues. CDR1 ENHRY and CDR2 SYGVKD come from the germline V gene. Deletions cut 9 bases from V and 5 bases from J, with 22 bases between. The DNA of the CDR3 is TGTGCCATTACATTAAAGATGATCGGGGAGGAGACCCAGTACTTC. This sequence encodes CAITLKMIGEETQYF.

The chain joins TRBV9 to TRBJ2-3; 7 bases fit TRBD2. This CDR3 region has 17 residues. With 0 bases clipped from V and 1 base from J, the junction kept 8 bases outside the gene matches. Germline V gene lookup returns CDR1 SGDLS and CDR2 YYNGEE. The CDR3 sequence: CASSVGASAGGTDTQYF. The CDR3 coding sequence is TGTGCCAGCAGCGTAGGGGCAAGCGCGGGGGGCACAGATACGCAGTATTTT.

This chain uses TRBV28 with TRBJ1-2; D ambiguous. This CDR3 is 13 amino acids long. Germline-derived CDR1 and CDR2 are MDHEN and SYDVKM. V shed 2 bases and J shed 8 bases, with 12 bases lying between them. This chain's CDR3 is CASSLPYTGGYTF. CDR3 DNA sequence: TGTGCCAGCAGTTTACCTTACACCGGGGGCTACACCTTC.

V usage is TRBV27 and J usage is TRBJ2-2; D perhaps matches TRBD1 (6 bases). CDR3 length: 13 residues. V was pared by 4 bases and J by 8 bases, with 11 bases between. Germline lookup yields CDR1 MNHEY and CDR2 SMNVEV (reference sequence). CDR3 in amino acids: CASSYRVRGELFF. The CDR3 DNA is TGTGCCAGCAGTTACAGGGTGAGGGGGGAGCTGTTTTTT.

The chain has TRBV29-1 and TRBJ2-1; unclear D gene. Germline values: CDR1 SQVTM, CDR2 ANQGSEA. Between the trimmed V and J ends, which lost 0 bases and 5 bases, there was a span of 11 bases. The CDR3 has 14 residues. Written as DNA, the CDR3 is TGCAGCGTTGAAGATTTAACTAATCACAATGAGCAGTTCTTC. It codes for CSVEDLTNHNEQFF.

J is TRBJ2-4 and V is TRBV13; TRBD1 matches 8 bases. CDR3 length: 14 residues. The germline CDR1 and CDR2 sequences are PRHDT and FYEKMQ (reference sequence). The trim removed 3 bases at V and 5 bases at J, leaving 3 bases unmatched. The CDR3 is CASSLDRAQNIQYF. CDR3 bases: TGTGCCAGCAGCTTGGACAGGGCGCAAAACATTCAGTACTTC.